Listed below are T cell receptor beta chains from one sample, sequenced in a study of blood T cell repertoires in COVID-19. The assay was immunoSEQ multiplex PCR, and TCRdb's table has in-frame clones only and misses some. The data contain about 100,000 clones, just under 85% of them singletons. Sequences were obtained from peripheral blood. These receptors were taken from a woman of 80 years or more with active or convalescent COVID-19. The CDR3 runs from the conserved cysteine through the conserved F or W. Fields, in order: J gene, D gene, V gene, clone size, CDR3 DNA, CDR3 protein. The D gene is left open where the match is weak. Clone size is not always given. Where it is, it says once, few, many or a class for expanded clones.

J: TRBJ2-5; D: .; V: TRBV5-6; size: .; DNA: TGTGCCAGCAGCCCCCTTTCAAACGGGAAACAAGAGACCCAGTACTTC; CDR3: CASSPLSNGKQETQYF
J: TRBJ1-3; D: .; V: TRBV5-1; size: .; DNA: TGCGCCAGCAGCCCGGACGGACAGGGAAACACCATATATTTT; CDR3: CASSPDGQGNTIYF
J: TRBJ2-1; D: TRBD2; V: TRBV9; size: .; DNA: TGTGCCAGCAGCCCCGAGGGGACTAGCGGGAGGTCTGTGGATGAGCAGTTCTTC; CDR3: CASSPEGTSGRSVDEQFF
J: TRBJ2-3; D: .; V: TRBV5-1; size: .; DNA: TGCGCCAGCAGCTCGGCGGTTTCAGATACGCAGTATTTT; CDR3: CASSSAVSDTQYF
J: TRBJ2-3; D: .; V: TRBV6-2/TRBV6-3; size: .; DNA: TGTGCCAGCAGCCACCTAGAGGATACGCAGTATTTT; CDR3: CASSHLEDTQYF
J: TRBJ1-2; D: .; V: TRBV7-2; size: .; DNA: TGTGCCAGCAGCTTAGTATGGGAGGGGATGTATGGCTACACCTTC; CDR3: CASSLVWEGMYGYTF
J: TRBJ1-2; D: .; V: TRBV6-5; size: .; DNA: TGTGCCAGCAGTTCGGGGGGGCACTATGGCTACACCTTC; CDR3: CASSSGGHYGYTF
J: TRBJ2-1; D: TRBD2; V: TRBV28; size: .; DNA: TGTGCCAGCAGCAGTAGCGGGGGCACTAACAATGAGCAGTTCTTC; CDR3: CASSSSGGTNNEQFF
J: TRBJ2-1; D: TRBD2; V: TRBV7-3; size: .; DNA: TGTGCCAGCAGCTTAAAGCGGGACGCCTACAATGAGCAGTTCTTC; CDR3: CASSLKRDAYNEQFF
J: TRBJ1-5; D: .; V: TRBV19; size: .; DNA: TGTGCCAGTAGTGAGGCCGCAGGGGCTAGCTGGGGTCCCCAGCATTTT; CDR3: CASSEAAGASWGPQHF
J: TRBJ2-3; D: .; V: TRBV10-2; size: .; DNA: TGCGCCAGCAGTGATGGCAGGAGCACAGATACGCAGTATTTT; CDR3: CASSDGRSTDTQYF
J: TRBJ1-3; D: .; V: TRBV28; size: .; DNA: TGTGCCAGCAGTGCAATGCAGGACTCTGGAAACACCATATATTTT; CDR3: CASSAMQDSGNTIYF
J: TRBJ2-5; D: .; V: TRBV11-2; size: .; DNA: TGTGCCAGCAGCTTTGGTTTCAGGGGTTCAGAAGAGACCCAGTACTTC; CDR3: CASSFGFRGSEETQYF
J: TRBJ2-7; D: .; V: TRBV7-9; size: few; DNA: TGTGCCAGCATCCTTAACCCGCCAAAGGCAGGGACCTACGAGCAGTACTTC; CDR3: CASILNPPKAGTYEQYF
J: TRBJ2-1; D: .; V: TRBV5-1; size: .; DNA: TGCGCCAGCAGTTCTTTCGCCGGGAGTGACAATGAGCAGTTCTTC; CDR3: CASSSFAGSDNEQFF
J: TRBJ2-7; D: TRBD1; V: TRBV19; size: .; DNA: TGTGCCAGTAGTCCGGGACAGTACTACGAGCAGTACTTC; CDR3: CASSPGQYYEQYF
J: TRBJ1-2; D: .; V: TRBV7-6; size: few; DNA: TGTGCCAGCAGCCCCGAGGAGGGGAGCTATGGCTACACCTTC; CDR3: CASSPEEGSYGYTF
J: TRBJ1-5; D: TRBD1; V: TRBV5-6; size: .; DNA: TGTGCCAGCAGCTTGGGACAGGGCGTCTTTAGCAATCAGCCCCAGCATTTT; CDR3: CASSLGQGVFSNQPQHF
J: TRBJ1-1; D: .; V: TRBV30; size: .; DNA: TGTGCCTGGAGTGTAATAGGGGGTGACACTGAAGCTTTCTTT; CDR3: CAWSVIGGDTEAFF
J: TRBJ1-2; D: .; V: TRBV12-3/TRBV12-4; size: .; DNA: TGTGCCAGCAGTTTAGAAGGGGGCTATGGCTACACCTTC; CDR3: CASSLEGGYGYTF
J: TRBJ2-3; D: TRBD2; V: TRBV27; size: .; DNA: TGTGCCAGCAGTTCCTACTTACTAGCGGGGGCCGGGGATACGCAGTATTTT; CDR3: CASSSYLLAGAGDTQYF
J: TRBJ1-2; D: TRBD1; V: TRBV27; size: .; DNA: TGTGCCAGCAGCCAATTGGGACAGGGGACTAACTATGGCTACACCTTC; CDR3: CASSQLGQGTNYGYTF
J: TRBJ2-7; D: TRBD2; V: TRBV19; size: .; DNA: TGTGCCAGTAGGCCAGGCGGGGGGAGTAGAGAGCAGTACTTC; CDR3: CASRPGGGSREQYF
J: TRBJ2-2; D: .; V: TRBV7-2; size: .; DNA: TGTGCCAGCAGCTTAGAATTCCCAACTTACACCGGGGAGCTGTTTTTT; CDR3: CASSLEFPTYTGELFF
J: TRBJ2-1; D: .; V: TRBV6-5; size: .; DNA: TGTGCCAGCAGGTTAATGCAGGGCCGCGAGCAGTTCTTC; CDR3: CASRLMQGREQFF
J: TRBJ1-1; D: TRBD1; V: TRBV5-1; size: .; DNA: TGCGCCAGCAGCTTGGGCATCCTACAGGGGGCTACTGAAGCTTTCTTT; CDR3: CASSLGILQGATEAFF
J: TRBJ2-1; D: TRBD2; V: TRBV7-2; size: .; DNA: TGTGCCAGCAGCTTAGGGCTAGCGGCCTCCTATTGGCAGTTCTTC; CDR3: CASSLGLAASYWQFF
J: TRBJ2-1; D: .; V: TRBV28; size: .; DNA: TGTGCCAGCAGTTCCACTAGCTTCCATGAGCAGTTCTTC; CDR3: CASSSTSFHEQFF
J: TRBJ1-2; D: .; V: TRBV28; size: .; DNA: TGTGCCAGCAGTTTAGACAGCCTTTATGGCTACACCTTC; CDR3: CASSLDSLYGYTF
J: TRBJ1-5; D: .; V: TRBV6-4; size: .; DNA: TGTGCCAGCTCCCCCTCGGCGGGGGGCTATCAGCCCCAGCATTTT; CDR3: CASSPSAGGYQPQHF
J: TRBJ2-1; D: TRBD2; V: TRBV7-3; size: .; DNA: TGTGCCAGCAGCTTTTCCGGACTAGTTAACAATGAGCAGTTCTTC; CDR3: CASSFSGLVNNEQFF
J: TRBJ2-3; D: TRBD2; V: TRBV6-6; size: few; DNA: TGTGCCAGCAGTCCCCTCCCGAGCGGGGGACTCACAGATACGCAGTATTTT; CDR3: CASSPLPSGGLTDTQYF
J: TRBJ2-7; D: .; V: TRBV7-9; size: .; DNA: TGTGCCAGCAGCCGTGGACAGACCTACGAGCAGTACTTC; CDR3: CASSRGQTYEQYF
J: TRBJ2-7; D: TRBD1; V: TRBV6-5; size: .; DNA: TGTGCCAGCGGTCGCGCCGACAGGGGGAACAACGAGCAGTACTTC; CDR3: CASGRADRGNNEQYF
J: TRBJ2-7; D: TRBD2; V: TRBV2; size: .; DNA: TGTGCCAGCAGACTTAGCGGGGTGGCCTACGAGCAGTACTTC; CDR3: CASRLSGVAYEQYF
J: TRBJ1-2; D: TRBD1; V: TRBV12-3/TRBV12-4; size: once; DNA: TGTGCCAGCAGCCACGGACAGGGGGCCAGCTACACCTTC; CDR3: CASSHGQGASYTF
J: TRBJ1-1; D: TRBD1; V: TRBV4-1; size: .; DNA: TGCGCCAGCAGCCAGGCCGACAGGGTGAACACTGAAGCTTTCTTT; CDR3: CASSQADRVNTEAFF
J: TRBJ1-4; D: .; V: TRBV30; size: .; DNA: TGTGCCTGGAGTGTCGGGACACATAATGAAAAACTGTTTTTT; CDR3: CAWSVGTHNEKLFF
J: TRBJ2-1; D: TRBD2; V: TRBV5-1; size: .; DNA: TGCGCCAGCAAGGTCGCTAGCGGGACCTACAATGAGCAGTTCTTC; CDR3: CASKVASGTYNEQFF
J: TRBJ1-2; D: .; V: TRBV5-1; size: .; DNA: TGCGCCAGCAGCTCGGACAAGGCCTCAGGCTATGGCTACACCTTC; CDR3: CASSSDKASGYGYTF
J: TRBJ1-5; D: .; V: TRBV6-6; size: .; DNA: TGTGCCAGTCAGGGAGGGGGGAAAAACAATCAGCCCCAGCATTTT; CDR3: CASQGGGKNNQPQHF
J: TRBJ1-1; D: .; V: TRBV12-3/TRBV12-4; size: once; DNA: TGTGCCAGCAGTTTAGTGGGGGGCACTGAAGCTTTCTTT; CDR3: CASSLVGGTEAFF
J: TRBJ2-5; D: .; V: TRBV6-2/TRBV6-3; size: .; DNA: TGTGCCAGCAGTCTCAGACAAGAGACCCAGTACTTC; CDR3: CASSLRQETQYF
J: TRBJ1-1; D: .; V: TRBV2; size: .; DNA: TGTGCCAGCAGTTGGGCCAATGACAGGAACACTGAAGCTTTCTTT; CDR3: CASSWANDRNTEAFF
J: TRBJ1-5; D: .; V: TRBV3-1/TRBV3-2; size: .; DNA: TGTGCCAGCAGCCTAAGAGGAGAGAATCAGCCCCAGCATTTT; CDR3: CASSLRGENQPQHF